This record concerns one T cell receptor beta chain sequence. The antigen remains unidentified. Other DNA sequences in the same sample also yield this CDR3. The sample originates from a study of shared clonotypes between healthy human individuals. Study-wide context: Donor ages ranged 18 to 49 years: a couple of women, a few men.

The CDR3 has 14 residues. The V gene's germline CDR1 is SGHTA and CDR2 FQGNSA. V trimming: 3 bases; J trimming: 6 bases; junction bases outside the gene matches: 1. Study-wide points: For naive CD4 cells, roughly 5% of clonotypes were shared across a few donors. Among the subsets, naive ones generally showed larger estimated richness than memory ones. Against clonotypes common to all four donors, non-shared ones had lower generation probabilities.

Generated by immunoSEQ multiplex PCR, the TCRdb table keeps only in-frame clones and is missing some. The sample includes roughly 2.2 million clones, under 95% of them seen just once. Material: naive CD4+ T cells from PBMCs. The subset denotes: CD45RA+ positively selected. This clonotype was sampled from a man between 18 and 29 years old in good health. Some clones in this sample may be carry-over from other donors' samples. The rearrangement joins TRBV7-2 to TRBJ2-1; 11 positions agree with TRBD2. The CDR3: CASSLGLAANEQFF. CDR3 bases: TGTGCCAGCAGCTTGGGACTAGCGGCCAATGAGCAGTTCTTC. The variable domain in full, completed from reference TRBV7-2 and TRBJ2-1, reads GAGVSQSPSNKVTEKGKDVELRCDPISGHTALYWYRQSLGQGLEFLIYFQGNSAPDKSGLPSDRFSAERTGGSVSTLTIQRTQQEDSAVYLCASSLGLAANEQFFGPGTRLTVL.